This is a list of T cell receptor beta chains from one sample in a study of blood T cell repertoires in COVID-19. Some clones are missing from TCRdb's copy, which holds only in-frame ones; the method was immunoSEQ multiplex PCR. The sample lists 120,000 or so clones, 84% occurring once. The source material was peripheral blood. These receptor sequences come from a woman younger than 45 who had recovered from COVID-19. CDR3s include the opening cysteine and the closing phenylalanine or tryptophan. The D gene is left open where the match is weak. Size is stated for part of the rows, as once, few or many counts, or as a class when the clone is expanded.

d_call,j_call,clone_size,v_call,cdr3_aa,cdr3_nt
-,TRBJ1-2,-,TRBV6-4,CASRGEGFGYTF,TGTGCCAGCAGAGGGGAAGGGTTCGGCTACACCTTC
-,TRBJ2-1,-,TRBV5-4,CASSLQGYEQFF,TGTGCCAGCAGCTTACAGGGCTATGAGCAGTTCTTC
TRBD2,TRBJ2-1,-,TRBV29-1,CSVLAGANSYNEQFF,TGCAGCGTATTAGCGGGAGCTAACTCCTACAATGAGCAGTTCTTC
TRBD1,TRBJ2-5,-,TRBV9,CASSVAGGGEETQYF,TGTGCCAGCAGCGTAGCAGGGGGTGGGGAAGAGACCCAGTACTTC
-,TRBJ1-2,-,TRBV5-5,CASSLTQQPLYGYTF,TGTGCCAGCAGCTTGACCCAACAGCCTTTATATGGCTACACCTTC
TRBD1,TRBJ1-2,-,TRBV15,CATSGLTGVGYTF,TGTGCCACCAGCGGCTTGACAGGGGTTGGCTACACCTTC
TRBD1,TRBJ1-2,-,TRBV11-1,CASSFGTGIGYTF,TGTGCCAGCAGCTTTGGGACAGGGATAGGCTACACCTTC
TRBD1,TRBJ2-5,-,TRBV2,CASSHDTTGEETQYF,TGTGCCAGCAGCCACGACACGACAGGGGAAGAGACCCAGTACTTC
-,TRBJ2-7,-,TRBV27,CASSRSPGSEQYF,TGTGCCAGCAGTCGTTCCCCGGGGAGCGAGCAGTACTTC
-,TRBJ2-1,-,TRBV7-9,CASSLSGRNEQFF,TGTGCCAGCAGCTTAAGTGGCCGCAATGAGCAGTTCTTC
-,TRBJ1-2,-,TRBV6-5,CASRSGGQSGGYTF,TGTGCCAGCAGGAGCGGGGGGCAGTCGGGCGGCTACACCTTC
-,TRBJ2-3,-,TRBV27,CASSLSGTTGGLDTDTQYF,TGTGCCAGCAGTTTATCAGGCACGACGGGCGGGCTAGACACAGATACGCAGTATTTT
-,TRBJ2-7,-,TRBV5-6,CASSLVGRSAVGEQYF,TGTGCCAGCAGCTTGGTAGGCAGGTCGGCCGTGGGCGAGCAGTACTTC
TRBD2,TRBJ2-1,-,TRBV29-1,CSHSGSRSYNEQFF,TGCAGCCATAGCGGGAGTCGTTCCTACAATGAGCAGTTCTTC
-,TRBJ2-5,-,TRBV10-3,CAISDPGQGQSQLETQYF,TGTGCCATCAGTGATCCAGGACAAGGTCAATCCCAGCTAGAGACCCAGTACTTC
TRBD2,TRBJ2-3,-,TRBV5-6,CASSPGTSGRSGTDTQYF,TGTGCCAGCAGCCCCGGGACTAGCGGGAGGTCGGGGACAGATACGCAGTATTTT
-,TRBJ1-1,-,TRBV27,CASSPTAGAATAAEAFF,TGTGCCAGCAGCCCCACGGCAGGGGCTGCCACTGCCGCTGAAGCTTTCTTT
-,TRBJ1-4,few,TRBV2,CASSTENEKLFF,TGTGCCAGCAGTACAGAGAATGAAAAACTGTTTTTT
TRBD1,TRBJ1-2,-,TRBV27,CASTSRGQGYLNYGYTF,TGTGCCAGCACCTCTCGGGGACAGGGGTATCTCAACTATGGCTACACCTTC
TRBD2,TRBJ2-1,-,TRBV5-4,CASSLWSTSGRYNEQFF,TGTGCCAGCAGCTTGTGGTCGACTAGCGGGAGGTACAATGAGCAGTTCTTC
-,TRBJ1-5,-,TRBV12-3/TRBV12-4,CASSLGPNQPQHF,TGTGCCAGCAGTTTAGGGCCCAATCAGCCCCAGCATTTT
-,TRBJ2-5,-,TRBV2,CASTLLETQYF,TGTGCCAGCACCTTACTTGAGACCCAGTACTTC
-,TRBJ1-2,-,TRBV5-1,CASSLGGVSGYTF,TGCGCCAGCAGCTTGGGGGGCGTTAGTGGCTACACCTTC
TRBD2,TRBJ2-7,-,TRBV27,CASSILAGPLYEQYF,TGTGCCAGCAGTATCTTAGCGGGGCCCCTCTACGAGCAGTACTTC
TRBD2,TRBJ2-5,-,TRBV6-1,CASSELAGTGTVTQYF,TGTGCCAGCAGTGAACTAGCGGGCACTGGCACGGTGACCCAGTACTTC
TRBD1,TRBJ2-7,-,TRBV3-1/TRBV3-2,CASRRTGTDYEQYF,TGTGCCAGCAGACGGACAGGGACGGACTACGAGCAGTACTTC
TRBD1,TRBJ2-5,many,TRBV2,CASSEARTGRETQYF,TGTGCCAGCAGTGAAGCGCGGACAGGGAGAGAGACCCAGTACTTC
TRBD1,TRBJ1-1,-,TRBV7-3,CASSRQGQNTEAFF,TGTGCCAGCAGTCGACAGGGGCAGAACACTGAAGCTTTCTTT
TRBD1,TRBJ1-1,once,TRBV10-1,CASNSDRGFNTEAFF,TGCGCCAGCAACTCGGACAGGGGGTTCAACACTGAAGCTTTCTTT
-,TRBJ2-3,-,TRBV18,CASSPTTGSFADTQYF,TGTGCCAGCTCACCAACAACAGGGTCTTTCGCAGATACGCAGTATTTT
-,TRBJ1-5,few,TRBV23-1,CASSQSRGTEEGYGNQPQHF,TGCGCCAGCAGTCAATCAAGAGGCACAGAGGAGGGGTATGGCAATCAGCCCCAGCATTTT
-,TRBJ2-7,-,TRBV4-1,CASSQDRSVAYEQYF,TGCGCCAGCAGCCAAGATCGTAGCGTCGCCTACGAGCAGTACTTC
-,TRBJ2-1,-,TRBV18,CASSPPWGDEQFF,TGTGCCAGCTCACCACCATGGGGAGATGAGCAGTTCTTC
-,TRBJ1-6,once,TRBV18,CASSSQGNSPLHF,TGTGCCAGCTCGAGTCAGGGTAATTCACCCCTCCACTTT
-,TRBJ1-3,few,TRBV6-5,CASSWGRDSGNTIYF,TGTGCCAGCAGCTGGGGCAGGGACTCTGGAAACACCATATATTTT
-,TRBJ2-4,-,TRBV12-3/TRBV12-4,CASSSTGGDIQYF,TGTGCCAGCAGCAGCACAGGGGGGGACATTCAGTACTTC
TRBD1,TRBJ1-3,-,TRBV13,CASSVSPDRAGNTIYF,TGTGCCAGCAGCGTCTCGCCCGACAGGGCCGGAAACACCATATATTTT
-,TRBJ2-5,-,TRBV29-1,CSVGSGNQETQYF,TGCAGCGTTGGGTCAGGTAATCAAGAGACCCAGTACTTC
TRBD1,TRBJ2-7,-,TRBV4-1,CASSQAISTGGLSYEQYF,TGCGCCAGCAGCCAAGCCATCAGCACAGGGGGTCTATCCTACGAGCAGTACTTC